The source of this T cell receptor (beta chain) is a study of T-cell reconstitution after alpha-beta-depleted transplantation in children. Points from the study as a whole: Recipient T cells and thymic progenitors that survived were the source of the high TCRbeta diversity seen at day 60 in some patients. Several hundred expanded graft clones reportedly supplied alpha-beta T cells about two months after transplant. A year post-transplant, T-cell counts and diversity derived mostly from newly produced T cells.

V was clipped by 5 bases and J by 7 bases, with 12 bases between them. The CDR3 has 12 residues. Germline V CDR1 and CDR2: MDHEN, SYDVKM. A TCRbeta library incorporating unique molecular identifiers was prepared. TCRdb independently ran MiXCR on the PCR reads; one entry per CDR3 protein. This table has about 98,000 distinct CDR3 sequences, about 22% appearing once. In this sample, this clonotype turned up a few times. Antigen: not known. The chain combines TRBV28 with TRBJ2-7, with D perhaps TRBD1 (6 bases). The source of this sequence is a boy under 10 years old with acute lymphoblastic leukemia, due to receive a stem cell transplant. Sequencing used PBMCs, obtained before TCRalphabeta/CD19-depleted stem cell transplant. CDR3 DNA sequence: TGTGCCAGCAGTCTATCCGGGACAGAGCAGTACTTC. Amino acid sequence: CASSLSGTEQYF. Full variable domain (remainder filled in from reference TRBV28 and TRBJ2-7): DVKVTQSSRYLVKRTGEKVFLECVQDMDHENMFWYRQDPGLGLRLIYFSYDVKMKEKGDIPEGYSVSREKKERFSLILESASTNQTSMYLCASSLSGTEQYFGPGTRLTVT.